This T cell receptor (beta chain) was sequenced for a study of blood T cell repertoires in COVID-19. Study in general: The analysed material was cDNA or gDNA that came from T cells, B-cell-depleted T cells, or PBMCs.

This CDR3 comprises 17 residues. Germline loops: CDR1 SGHTA, CDR2 FQGNSA. V shed 7 bases, J shed 4 bases, and the junction held 17 bases outside the gene matches. Sequencing used immunoSEQ multiplex PCR; TCRdb keeps in-frame clones, though not all of them. The table has under 150,000 clones, approximately 86% seen once. Enrolled through a virtual design, the participants were between 18 and 89 years of age and came from about two dozen US areas. Symptom resolution, clearance, or two negative PCRs marked donors in Cohort 3 as recovered. The genes are TRBV7-2 and TRBJ2-5; 8 nucleotides match TRBD2. The sequence was collected from a woman aged 45-65 years who had recovered from COVID-19. Sequencing input: PBMCs or T cells enriched from blood (not recorded which). The CDR3 spells CASTQRGDGGALETQYF. CDR3 nucleotides: TGTGCCAGCACCCAGAGGGGAGACGGGGGGGCCTTAGAGACCCAGTACTTC.